This T cell receptor beta chain was sequenced during a study of human T cells and chemical hapten exposure. Overall study: Patch testing was performed with 0.01% DPC on the upper back, with reading at 6 days. Patients, predominantly female, presented with alopecia areata, totalis or universalis.

Germline V lookup: CDR1 SGDLS, CDR2 YYNGEE. The CDR3 is made up of 15 amino acids. The trim removed 4 bases at V and 10 bases at J, leaving 7 bases unmatched. This clonotype showed up just a few times. The time point: patch test 2, 6 weeks after DPC sensitization. Documented treatment: therapeutic diphenylcyclopropenone sensitization with weekly scalp DPC. Sample donors consisted of patients with alopecia, aged 18 to 70 years, who were suitable for DPC. Separate cDNA molecules received unique molecular identifiers, which the library attached to them. TCRdb re-called the RACE reads with MiXCR, one entry per CDR3 protein. The repertoire holds some 350,000 distinct CDR3 sequences, with about 6% as singletons.

The clonotype was recovered from a woman in her late teens or twenties with alopecia areata. Some clones in this sample may be carry-over from other donors' samples. Sequenced material: whole blood, taken in connection with sensitization to the hapten diphenylcyclopropenone (DPC). The genes are TRBV9 and TRBJ1-6; 11 nucleotides match TRBD1. The CDR3 DNA sequence: TGTGCCAGCAGCTTGAGGGGACAGGGGGGGTCACCCCTCCACTTT. Translation gives CASSLRGQGGSPLHF.